This T cell receptor beta chain was recovered during a study of blood T cells in healthy people across ages. A few counts support this clonotype. Its cognate antigen is unknown. Regarding the study as a whole: In long-lived donors, naive CD4+ cell counts and diversity exceeded those of aged donors. Diversity estimates drawn from one million T cells were deemed underestimates. Across the age range, TCR beta diversity per million T cells fell in a roughly linear way.

With a J-beta primer mix and a sample-barcoded 5' primer, a second PCR ran about 7 to 11 cycles. A single record per CDR3 protein comes from TCRdb applying MiXCR to the 5' RACE reads. The sample holds 1.5 million to 2 million distinct CDR3 sequences, approximately 50% seen once. Germline V lookup: CDR1 MGHRA, CDR2 YSYEKL. The length of the CDR3 is 14 residues. The ends lost 0 bases at V and 2 bases at J; junction bases unmatched: 1. The TCR was taken from a woman between 40 and 50 years old in good health. The specimen was blood. The chain uses TRBV4-1 and TRBJ2-7; TRBD1 matches 7 bases. The CDR3 coding sequence is TGCGCCAGCAGCCAAGACGGGACAGCCTACGAGCAGTACTTC. Residues: CASSQDGTAYEQYF.